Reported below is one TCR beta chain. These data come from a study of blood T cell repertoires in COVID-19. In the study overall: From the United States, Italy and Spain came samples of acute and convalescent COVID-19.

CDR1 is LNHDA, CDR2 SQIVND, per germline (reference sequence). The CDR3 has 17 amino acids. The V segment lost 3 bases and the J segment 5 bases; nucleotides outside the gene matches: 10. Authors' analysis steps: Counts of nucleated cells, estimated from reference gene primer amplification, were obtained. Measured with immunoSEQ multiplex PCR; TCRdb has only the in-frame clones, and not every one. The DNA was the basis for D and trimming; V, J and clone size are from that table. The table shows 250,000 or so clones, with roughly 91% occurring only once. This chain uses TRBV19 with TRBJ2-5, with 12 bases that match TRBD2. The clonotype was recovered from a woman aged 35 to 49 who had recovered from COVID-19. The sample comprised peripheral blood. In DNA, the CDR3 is TGTGCCAGTAGTATGAGGGCTAGCGGGAGGGCGGGGGAGACCCAGTACTTC. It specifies CASSMRASGRAGETQYF.